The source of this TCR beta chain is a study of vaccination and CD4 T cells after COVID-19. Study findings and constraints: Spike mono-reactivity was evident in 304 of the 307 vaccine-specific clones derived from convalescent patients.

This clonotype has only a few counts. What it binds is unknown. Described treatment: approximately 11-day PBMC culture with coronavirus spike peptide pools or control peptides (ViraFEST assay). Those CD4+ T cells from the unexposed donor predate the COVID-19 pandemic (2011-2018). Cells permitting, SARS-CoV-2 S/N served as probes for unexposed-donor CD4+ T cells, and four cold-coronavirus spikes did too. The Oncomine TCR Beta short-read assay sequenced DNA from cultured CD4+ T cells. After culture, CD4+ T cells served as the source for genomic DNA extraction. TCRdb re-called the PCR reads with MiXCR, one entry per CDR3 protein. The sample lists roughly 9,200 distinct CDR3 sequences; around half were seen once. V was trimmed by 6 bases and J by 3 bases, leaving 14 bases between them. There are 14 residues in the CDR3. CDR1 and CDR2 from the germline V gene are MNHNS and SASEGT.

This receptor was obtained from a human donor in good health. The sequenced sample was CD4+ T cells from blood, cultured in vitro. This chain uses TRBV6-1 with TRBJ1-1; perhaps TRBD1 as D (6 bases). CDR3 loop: CASRDRTGYTEAFF. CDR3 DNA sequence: TGTGCCAGCAGGGACCGTACAGGGTACACTGAAGCTTTCTTT.